The 19 T cell receptor beta chains listed next were all sequenced from one sample in a study of blood T cell repertoires in COVID-19. TCRdb's copy holds only in-frame clones and misses some; the assay was immunoSEQ multiplex PCR. The sample holds roughly 200,000 clones, approximately 80% seen once. The sample taken for sequencing was peripheral blood. The receptors were sampled from an elderly woman with active or convalescent COVID-19.

This clone is a singleton in its sample. The chain links TRBV5-1 to TRBJ2-5; D is possibly TRBD2 (6 bases). Germline assignment: CDR1 SGHRS and CDR2 YFSETQ. V dropped 0 bases and J dropped 5 bases, with 17 bases sitting between them. The CDR3 is 16 residues long. The CDR3 DNA is TGCGCCAGCAGCTTGGGCGCAGCCGGGACTGGTGAGACCCAGTACTTC. Translating gives CASSLGAAGTGETQYF.

The chain carries TRBV2 and TRBJ1-5; no clear D gene. The CDR3 contains 14 residues. Germline CDR1 and CDR2: SNHLY and FYNNEI. V dropped 6 bases and J dropped 5 bases, with 14 bases sitting between them. The CDR3 sequence is CASRPGGLHQPQHF. CDR3 coding DNA: TGTGCCAGCAGGCCGGGAGGCCTTCATCAGCCCCAGCATTTT.

CDR3 sequence: CASSSAAWLDTQYF. CDR3 coding DNA: TGTGCCAGCAGCTCCGCGGCGTGGTTAGATACGCAGTATTTT. The gene calls are TRBV7-2 and TRBJ2-3, with D unclear. CDR3 size: 14 residues. Germline lookup yields CDR1 SGHTA and CDR2 FQGNSA. Trimming left V 4 bases short and J 5 bases short, with 13 bases between.

The genes are TRBV7-9 and TRBJ1-5, with D maybe TRBD1 (5 bases). From germline, CDR1 is SEHNR and CDR2 FQNEAQ (reference sequence). Trimming removed 4 bases at V and 5 bases at J, with 15 bases between. This CDR3 has 15 residues. In nucleotides, the CDR3 is TGTGCCAGCAGCTCCACCAGGGCGGGGTATCAGCCCCAGCATTTT. It codes for CASSSTRAGYQPQHF.

The chain has TRBV5-1 and TRBJ2-7; 7 bases align to TRBD2. With 4 bases clipped from V and 3 bases from J, the junction kept 10 bases outside the gene matches. The CDR3 length is 15 residues. Germline V gene sequence: CDR1 SGHRS, CDR2 YFSETQ. The CDR3 DNA follows: TGCGCCAGCAGCCCCCGATGGGAGGGGCGCTACGAGCAGTACTTC. It codes for CASSPRWEGRYEQYF.

The chain has TRBV10-3 and TRBJ1-2; TRBD1 agrees at 7 bases. This CDR3 has 15 amino acids. Germline V gene data show CDR1 as ENHRY and CDR2 as SYGVKD. The V and J ends lost 7 bases and 4 bases, in that order; junction bases with no gene match: 12. This CDR3 is CAITTGTAVSYGYTF. Here the CDR3 DNA reads TGTGCCATCACGACCGGGACAGCGGTCTCCTATGGCTACACCTTC.

This clone was seen just once. In nucleotides, the CDR3 is TGTGCCAGCAGCCCACAGGGGGGGGATGAGCAGTTCTTC. Residues: CASSPQGGDEQFF. The chain has TRBV6-4 and TRBJ2-1; D may be TRBD1 (8 bases). V was pared by 6 bases and J by 8 bases, with 14 bases between. The CDR3 sequence is 13 residues long. Germline values: CDR1 MRHNA, CDR2 SNTAGT.

The chain employs TRBV4-3 and TRBJ2-2; 8 bases fit TRBD1. V gave up 1 base and J gave up 6 bases; unmatched junction bases: 4. CDR1 is LGHNA, CDR2 YSLEER, per germline. The CDR3 runs to 15 residues. CDR3 protein: CASSQVDRGSGELFF. The CDR3 DNA follows: TGCGCCAGCAGCCAAGTAGACAGGGGTTCCGGGGAGCTGTTTTTT.

The chain employs TRBV10-3 and TRBJ1-1; tentative D call: TRBD1 (6 bases). Germline-derived CDR1 and CDR2 are ENHRY and SYGVKD. The CDR3 has 14 residues. With 7 bases removed from V and 1 base from J, the gap between germline ends came to 13 bases. CDR3 protein: CAITSGQKNTEAFF. Written as DNA, the CDR3 is TGTGCCATCACCTCAGGACAGAAGAACACTGAAGCTTTCTTT.

The table lists this clone with a few counts. This chain joins TRBV27 and TRBJ2-7; 10 bases are shared with TRBD1. Trimming cost V 5 bases and J 6 bases; bases outside gene matches: 13. Germline CDR1 is MNHEY and CDR2 is SMNVEV (reference sequence). The CDR3 has 16 amino acids. In DNA, the CDR3 is TGTGCCAGCAGTCCGCGACAGGGGGCGCGTCTGGGCGAGCAGTACTTC. Translating gives CASSPRQGARLGEQYF.

J is TRBJ2-2 and V is TRBV18; a possible D gene is TRBD1 (6 bases). Germline values: CDR1 KGHSH, CDR2 LQKENI. V gave up 3 bases and J gave up 3 bases, with 11 bases separating them. The CDR3 has 15 amino acids. The CDR3 DNA is TGTGCCAGCTCACCCTGGACAGACCACACCGGGGAGCTGTTTTTT. This encodes CASSPWTDHTGELFF.

A word on this clone: This specimen includes other DNA sequences encoding the same CDR3. CDR3 sequence (DNA): TGTGCCAGTAGTATCGGCCAGGCGGGTAATCAGCCCCAGCATTTT. This translates into CASSIGQAGNQPQHF. The chain couples TRBV19 to TRBJ1-5; D not resolved. This CDR3 has 15 residues. Germline CDR1 reads LNHDA; CDR2 reads SQIVND (reference sequence). Trimming removed 3 bases from V and 4 bases from J, with 13 bases in between.

Concerning this clone itself: Other DNA sequences from this sample encode an identical CDR3 as well. The chain has TRBV5-5 and TRBJ2-3, with 8 bases that match TRBD2. The length of the CDR3 is 15 residues. Germline trimming cut 0 bases from V and 0 bases from J; bases unmatched to any gene: 0. Germline V lookup: CDR1 SGHKS, CDR2 YYEKEE (reference sequence). CDR3 sequence: CASSLGLASTDTQYF. The CDR3 DNA reads TGTGCCAGCAGCTTGGGACTAGCGAGCACAGATACGCAGTATTTT.

The gene calls are TRBV11-3 and TRBJ2-3; the D is unclear. V lost 5 bases and J 2 bases, leaving 11 bases between the germline ends. Per germline, CDR1 SGHNT and CDR2 YENEEA. CDR3 size: 14 residues. The CDR3 loop reads CASSPVASTDTQYF. CDR3 bases: TGTGCCAGCAGCCCGGTAGCCTCCACAGATACGCAGTATTTT.

The chain couples TRBV12-3 or TRBV12-4 to TRBJ2-7; 7 nucleotides match TRBD2. The J segment lost 7 bases and the V segment lost 4 bases, leaving 4 bases of the junction unmatched. The CDR3 totals 12 residues. The CDR3 loop reads CASSSTAGEQYF. The DNA for the CDR3 is TGTGCCAGCAGTTCAACAGCGGGAGAGCAGTACTTC.

The gene calls are TRBV7-6 and TRBJ2-3; TRBD2 matches at 10 bases. The trim removed 2 bases at V and 3 bases at J, leaving 2 bases unmatched. CDR3 length: 15 amino acids. Germline CDR1 and CDR2: SGHVS and FNYEAQ. The CDR3 DNA reads TGTGCCAGCAGCTTATCTAGCGGGGGTACAGATACGCAGTATTTT. Protein: CASSLSSGGTDTQYF.

V gene TRBV27 combines with J gene TRBJ1-2; D is unclear. Trimming stripped 5 bases from V and 8 bases from J, with 12 bases between. Germline V gene sequence: CDR1 MNHEY, CDR2 SMNVEV (reference sequence). This CDR3 is built from 12 residues. The DNA of the CDR3 is TGTGCCAGCAGTCAAGGATTCGGGGGCTACACCTTC. This translates into CASSQGFGGYTF.

CDR3 nucleotide sequence: TGCGCCAGCAGCTCCGGTACCAACTCCTACGAGCAGTACTTC. As protein: CASSSGTNSYEQYF. V and J are TRBV5-1 and TRBJ2-7, with no clear D. CDR3 length: 14 amino acids. V was pared by 3 bases and J by 0 bases, with 10 bases between. The germline V gene has CDR1 SGHRS and CDR2 YFSETQ. Variable domain in full (rest from reference TRBV5-1 and TRBJ2-7): KAGVTQTPRYLIKTRGQQVTLSCSPISGHRSVSWYQQTPGQGLQFLFEYFSETQRNKGNFPGRFSGRQFSNSRSEMNVSTLELGDSALYLCASSSGTNSYEQYFGPGTRLTVT.

This sequence joins TRBV2 and TRBJ1-2; TRBD1 is a possible D gene (5 bases). The CDR3 is 15 amino acids. Trimming took 4 bases from V and 5 from J, leaving 17 bases between them. Germline values: CDR1 SNHLY, CDR2 FYNNEI. The CDR3 region has the DNA TGTGCCAGCAGTGCTTCTCGGGGGGGGAAGTATGGCTACACCTTC. As protein: CASSASRGGKYGYTF. Full variable domain (missing parts from reference TRBV2 and TRBJ1-2): EPEVTQTPSHQVTQMGQEVILRCVPISNHLYFYWYRQILGQKVEFLVSFYNNEISEKSEIFDDQFSVERPDGSNFTLKIRSTKLEDSAMYFCASSASRGGKYGYTFGSGTRLTVV.